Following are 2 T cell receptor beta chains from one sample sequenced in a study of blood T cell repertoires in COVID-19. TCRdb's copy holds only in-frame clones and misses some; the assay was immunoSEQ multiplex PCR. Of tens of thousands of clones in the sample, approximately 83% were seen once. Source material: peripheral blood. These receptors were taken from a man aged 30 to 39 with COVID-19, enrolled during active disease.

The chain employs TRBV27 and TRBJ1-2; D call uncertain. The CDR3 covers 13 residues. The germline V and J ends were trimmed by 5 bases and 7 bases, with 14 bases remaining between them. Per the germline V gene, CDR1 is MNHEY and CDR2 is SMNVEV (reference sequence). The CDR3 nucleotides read TGTGCCAGCAGTGTGACATCTTATAGTGGCTACACCTTC. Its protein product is CASSVTSYSGYTF.

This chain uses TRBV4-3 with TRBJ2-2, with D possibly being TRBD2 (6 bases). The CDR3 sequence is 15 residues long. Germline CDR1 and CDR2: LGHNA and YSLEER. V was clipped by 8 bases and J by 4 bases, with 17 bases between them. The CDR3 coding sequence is TGCGCCAGCGACCGGCTCGGGAGACTCACCGGGGAGCTGTTTTTT. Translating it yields CASDRLGRLTGELFF.